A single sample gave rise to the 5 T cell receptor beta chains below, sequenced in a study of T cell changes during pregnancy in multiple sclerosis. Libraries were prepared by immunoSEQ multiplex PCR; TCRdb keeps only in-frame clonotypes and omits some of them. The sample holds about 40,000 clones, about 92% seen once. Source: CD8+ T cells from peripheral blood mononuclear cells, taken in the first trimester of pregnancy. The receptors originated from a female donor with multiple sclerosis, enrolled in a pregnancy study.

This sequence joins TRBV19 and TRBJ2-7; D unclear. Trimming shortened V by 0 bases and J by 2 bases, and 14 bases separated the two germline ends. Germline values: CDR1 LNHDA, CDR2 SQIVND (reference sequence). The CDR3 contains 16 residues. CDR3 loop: CASSIDLEHFTYEQYF. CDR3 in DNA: TGTGCCAGTAGTATAGATCTTGAGCACTTCACCTACGAGCAGTACTTC.

The CDR3 sequence: CSAYRGGEQYF. CDR3 in DNA: TGCAGTGCCTACAGGGGTGGCGAGCAGTACTTC. This chain connects TRBV20-1 to TRBJ2-7; 7 bases map to TRBD1. This CDR3 is built from 11 residues. The germline gives CDR1 DFQATT, CDR2 SNEGSKA (reference sequence). V shed 6 bases, J shed 6 bases, and the junction held 5 bases outside the gene matches.

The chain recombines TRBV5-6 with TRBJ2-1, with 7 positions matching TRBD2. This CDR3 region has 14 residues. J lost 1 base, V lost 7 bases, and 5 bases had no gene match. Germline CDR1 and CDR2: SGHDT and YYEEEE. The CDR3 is CASGLGGSYNEQFF. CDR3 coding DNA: TGTGCCAGCGGTCTCGGGGGGTCCTACAATGAGCAGTTCTTC.

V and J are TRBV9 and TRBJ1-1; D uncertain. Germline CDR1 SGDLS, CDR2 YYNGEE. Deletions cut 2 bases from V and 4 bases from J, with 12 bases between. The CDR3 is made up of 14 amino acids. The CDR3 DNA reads TGTGCCAGCAGCGTCGTTAATGGCAGCACTGAAGCTTTCTTT. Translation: CASSVVNGSTEAFF.

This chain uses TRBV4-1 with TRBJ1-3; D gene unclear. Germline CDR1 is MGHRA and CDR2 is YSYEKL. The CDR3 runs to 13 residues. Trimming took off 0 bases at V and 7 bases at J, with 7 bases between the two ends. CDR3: CASSQDRWNTIYF. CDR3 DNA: TGCGCCAGCAGCCAAGACAGGTGGAACACCATATATTTT.